What follows describes a single T cell receptor (beta chain). Its antigen is not identified. This specimen belongs to a study of CD8+ T cells in alopecia areata. Broader study findings: Expanded CD8+ clones among the top 100, and scalp clonality, were significantly decreased by tofacitinib. Scalp sequencing captures resident alphabeta T cells of normal skin too.

Extracted from the samples, RNA was reverse transcribed into cDNA to serve as the sequencing template. TCRdb keeps only in-frame clones here, not all; method: immunoSEQ multiplex PCR. The sample has about 210,000 clones; about 64% are singletons. Documented treatment: oral pan-JAK inhibitor, 5-10 mg twice daily. V was pared by 0 bases and J by 7 bases, with 12 bases of the junction left unmatched. Germline-derived CDR1 and CDR2 are SGHTA and FQGNSA. This CDR3 is 18 amino acids long. The genes are TRBV7-2 and TRBJ2-5; 12 positions match TRBD2. The sample in question was CD4+ T cells sorted from blood, obtained at week 4, from a patient treated with tofacitinib. The clonotype was recovered from a human donor with alopecia areata. DNA of the CDR3: TGTGCCAGCAGCTTAGCGGACTCTTCTAGCGGGGGGGCTGGGACCCAGTACTTC. Its protein is CASSLADSSSGGAGTQYF. Using reference TRBV7-2 and TRBJ2-5 for the parts outside the CDR3, the full variable domain is GAGVSQSPSNKVTEKGKDVELRCDPISGHTALYWYRQSLGQGLEFLIYFQGNSAPDKSGLPSDRFSAERTGGSVSTLTIQRTQQEDSAVYLCASSLADSSSGGAGTQYFGPGTRLLVL.